The present T cell receptor (beta chain) was sequenced within a study of blood T cells in healthy people across ages. Study observations and caveats: Without sorted subsets, naive and antigen-experienced compartments could not be conclusively compared.

A second PCR of about 6 to 12 cycles used a sample-barcoded 5' primer and a J-beta primer mix. TCRdb independently ran MiXCR on the 5' RACE reads; one entry per CDR3 protein. The data contain around 1,000,000 distinct CDR3 sequences, 20% to 25% of them singletons. The CDR3 length is 12 residues. V lost 1 base, J lost 8 bases, and 6 bases lay in between. The germline CDR1 and CDR2 sequences are LNHNV and YYDKDF (reference sequence). Note on this clonotype: As yet, its antigen is unknown.

Another study also made use of these data, one on T cells of mothers and their children.

This clonotype originated in a girl aged 2 to 10 in good health. Material for sequencing was blood. The chain couples TRBV15 to TRBJ2-1; D call uncertain. The DNA for the CDR3 is TGTGCCACCAGCAGAGTGTTCGATGAGCAGTTCTTC. Its protein product is CATSRVFDEQFF. Looking up the rest from reference TRBV15 and TRBJ2-1 gives the full variable domain: DAMVIQNPRYQVTQFGKPVTLSCSQTLNHNVMYWYQQKSSQAPKLLFHYYDKDFNNEADTPDNFQSRRPNTSFCFLDIRSPGLGDTAMYLCATSRVFDEQFFGPGTRLTVL.